The 8 T cell receptor beta chains listed next were all sequenced from one sample in a study of cytomegalovirus exposure and HLA in healthy donors. Clones were read by immunoSEQ multiplex PCR, and TCRdb kept only the in-frame ones, dropping some. This table holds about 330,000 clones, about nine tenths found once. Sequenced material: PBMCs. The source of these receptors is a woman in her late teens or twenties in good health and CMV-seronegative.

The chain carries TRBV5-4 and TRBJ2-2, with 8 bases fitting TRBD1. Germline values: CDR1 SGHNT, CDR2 YYREEE (reference sequence). Trimming at V came to 4 bases and at J to 7 bases, leaving 9 bases not matched to a gene. The CDR3 has 15 amino acids. CDR3 sequence (DNA): TGTGCCAGCAGCCCCCGACAGGGGAAAAACGGGGAGCTGTTTTTT. Encoded protein: CASSPRQGKNGELFF.

The genes are TRBV27 and TRBJ2-3; TRBD1 matches 10 bases. Germline trimming cut 5 bases from V and 3 bases from J; bases unmatched to any gene: 8. Germline V gene sequence: CDR1 MNHEY, CDR2 SMNVEV (reference sequence). This CDR3 contains 16 residues. Here the CDR3 reads CASSPRDRGRTDTQYF. The CDR3 nucleotides are TGTGCCAGCAGTCCTCGGGACAGGGGAAGAACAGATACGCAGTATTTT.

The V gene is TRBV28, the J gene TRBJ1-2, with a weak D call TRBD1 (6 bases). CDR1 and CDR2 from the germline V gene are MDHEN and SYDVKM. V shed 3 bases and J shed 4 bases, with 12 bases lying between them. CDR3 size: 14 residues. The chain's CDR3 is CASSLNNRVYGYTF. The CDR3 bases are TGTGCCAGCAGTTTGAATAACAGGGTCTATGGCTACACCTTC.

The count of this clone is one. The V call is TRBV5-1, the J call TRBJ2-7; tentatively, D is TRBD1 (6 bases). Germline V lookup: CDR1 SGHRS, CDR2 YFSETQ. There are 13 residues in the CDR3. V lost 1 base and J 6 bases, leaving 11 bases between the germline ends. CDR3 bases: TGCGCCAGCAGCTTGATAGGGGGAGCCGAGCAGTACTTC. It specifies CASSLIGGAEQYF.

The J gene is TRBJ2-1, the V gene TRBV7-3; D uncertain. The CDR3 contains 13 residues. The germline gives CDR1 SGHTA, CDR2 FQGTGA. Trimming removed 5 bases at V and 6 bases at J, with 11 bases between. The CDR3 region is CASSTTGFNEQFF. The CDR3 nucleotides read TGTGCCAGCAGCACGACTGGCTTCAATGAGCAGTTCTTC.

V and J are TRBV7-6 and TRBJ2-3; weak D call: TRBD2 (6 bases). Per germline, CDR1 SGHVS and CDR2 FNYEAQ. The length of the CDR3 is 18 residues. Trimming removed 0 bases from V and 2 bases from J, with 18 bases in between. The chain's CDR3 is CASSLAPISGAVTDTQYF. The CDR3 nucleotides read TGTGCCAGCAGCTTAGCCCCGATCTCGGGAGCTGTCACAGATACGCAGTATTTT.

This chain links TRBV4-3 with TRBJ1-2; D is possibly TRBD1 (6 bases). The germline CDR1 and CDR2 sequences are LGHNA and YSLEER. The CDR3 sequence is 13 residues long. Between the trimmed V and J ends, which lost 4 bases and 6 bases, there was a span of 12 bases. The CDR3 region is CASSLTGFNGYTF. CDR3 DNA sequence: TGCGCCAGCAGCCTTACAGGGTTTAATGGCTACACCTTC.

The chain employs TRBV9 and TRBJ2-3; TRBD1 matches at 9 bases. The ends lost 1 base at V and 6 bases at J; junction bases unmatched: 9. Germline CDR1 is SGDLS and CDR2 is YYNGEE. The CDR3 extends over 16 amino acids. The CDR3: CASSVLGQGSPDTQYF. The CDR3 DNA is TGTGCCAGCAGCGTATTGGGACAGGGCTCCCCGGATACGCAGTATTTT.